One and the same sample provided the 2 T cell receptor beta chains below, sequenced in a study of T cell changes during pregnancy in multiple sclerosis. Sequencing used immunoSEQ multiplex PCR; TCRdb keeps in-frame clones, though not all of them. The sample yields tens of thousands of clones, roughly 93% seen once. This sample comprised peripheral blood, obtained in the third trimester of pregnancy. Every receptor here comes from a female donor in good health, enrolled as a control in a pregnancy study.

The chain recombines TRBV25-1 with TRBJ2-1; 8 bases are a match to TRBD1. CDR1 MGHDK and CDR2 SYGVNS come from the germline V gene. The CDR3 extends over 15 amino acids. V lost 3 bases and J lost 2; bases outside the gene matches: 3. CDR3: CASSEVQGAYNEQFF. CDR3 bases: TGTGCCAGCAGTGAGGTACAGGGGGCCTACAATGAGCAGTTCTTC. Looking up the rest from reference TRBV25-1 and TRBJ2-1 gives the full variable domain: EADIYQTPRYLVIGTGKKITLECSQTMGHDKMYWYQQDPGMELHLIHYSYGVNSTEKGDLSSESTVSRIRTEHFPLTLESARPSHTSQYLCASSEVQGAYNEQFFGPGTRLTVL.

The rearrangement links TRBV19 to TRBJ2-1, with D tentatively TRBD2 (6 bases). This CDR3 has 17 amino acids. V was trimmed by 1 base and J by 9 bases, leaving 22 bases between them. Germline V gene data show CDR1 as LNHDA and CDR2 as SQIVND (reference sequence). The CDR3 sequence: CASSIVGSLRSGSEQFF. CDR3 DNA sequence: TGTGCCAGTAGTATAGTCGGGAGTTTAAGGTCCGGGAGTGAGCAGTTCTTC.